The entry below describes one TCR beta chain. Which antigen it targets is not known. No base quality values were provided; no much bigger clone lies one nucleotide off. This record comes from a study of OX40 agonist ivuxolimab in advanced cancers. Regarding the complete study: The costimulatory receptor OX40 (CD134) was targeted by ivuxolimab, a fully human IgG2 agonistic monoclonal antibody. Intravenous ivuxolimab was administered to patients every 2 weeks at six dose levels: 0.01, 0.1, 0.3, 1.5, 3 and 10 mg/kg. The paper reports the monotherapy dose-escalation portion (N of about 47 patients) of the phase I ivuxolimab trial. Among the approximately 50 dose-escalation patients, around 19 had hepatocellular carcinoma, roughly 15 melanoma, 9 renal cell carcinoma and 9 head and neck cancer. Three dose-escalation patients achieved partial responses, one with hepatocellular carcinoma and two with cutaneous melanoma. The point of sequencing TCRbeta in the periphery was to test whether ivuxolimab changed TCR sequence diversity and drove clonal T-cell expansion. Patients were allowed to have had prior anti-PD-1, anti-PD-L1 or anti-CTLA-4 therapy, and around 43% of the dose-escalation patients had been treated with checkpoint inhibitors. The dose-escalation cohort was about 83% male with a mean age of approximately 60 years, ranging from about 20 to 85.

The trial excluded patients who had a history of autoimmune disease or who were on systemic immunosuppression. In every dose cohort, peripheral blood was drawn for TCR sequencing at baseline, cycle 4 day 1, and cycle 7 day 1. The samples were drawn from a first-in-human, open-label, multicenter phase I dose-escalation trial of ivuxolimab. Adults with locally advanced or metastatic head and neck squamous cell, hepatocellular, melanoma or renal cell carcinoma were enrolled in the trial. CD4+ and CD8+ T cells were sorted separately from peripheral blood before TCR sequencing. What the work shows at the level of the full study, not this receptor alone: Low levels of normalized T-cell clonal expansion were also seen in some nonresponding patients. In partial responders in the 0.1-3.0 mg/kg groups, normalized peripheral clonal expansion was found to be among the lowest, especially among CD8+ T cells. After ivuxolimab, CD8+ T cells had more expanded clones than CD4+ T cells on average. At doses of 0.1 to 3.0 mg/kg, clonal expansion of both CD4+ and CD8+ blood T cells was observed from baseline to week 6. Antigen specificity was not determined for the clonally expanded peripheral T cells.

The germline V and J ends show losses of 6 bases and 5 bases respectively, and no gene match explains 19 bases of the junction. The CDR3 runs 17 amino acids, cysteine and phenylalanine included. Only CDR3 DNA is held: 51 bases, read in frame from base 1. The germline V gene supplies CDR1 SQVTM and CDR2 ANQGSEA. For sequencing of the TCRbeta CDR3 region, genomic DNA was extracted from the sorted cells. The immunoSEQ Assay was used to sequence the TCRbeta CDR3 regions. What TCRdb holds here is the immuneACCESS table cut down to in-frame rearrangements. Part of the clones is not present; checked against another copy, under half of the missing clones reflect an unresolved V gene, and the others are unexplained. The sample includes about 100,000 clones, with around 90% observed a single time. About 1.2% of the sample lies in the top ten.

The sequence came from an adult with an advanced solid tumor such as melanoma, head and neck, liver or kidney cancer. This material consisted of CD4+ or CD8+ T cells sorted from blood, taken in a trial of the OX40 agonist ivuxolimab. The sequence links TRBV29-1 to TRBJ2-5; TRBD1 fits 9 bases in the junction. The sequenced DNA is TGCAGCGTCGCCGCCATCCGGGACAGGGACAATTTGGAGACCCAGTACTTC. Its translation is CSVAAIRDRDNLETQYF.